A single sample is the source of the 11 T cell receptor beta chains below, sequenced in a study of T cell responses to AZD1222 COVID-19 vaccine. The method was immunoSEQ multiplex PCR; TCRdb's version includes in-frame clones alone and lacks a portion of them. Among 100,000 to 120,000 clones listed, 92% were seen once. Sequencing was performed on peripheral blood, taken 28 days after the second AZD1222 dose. Receptor source: an adult who received the AZD1222 COVID-19 vaccine.

The chain joins TRBV5-4 to TRBJ2-2; no clear D gene. Trimming cost V 0 bases and J 3 bases, with 9 bases left between them. CDR3 length: 15 amino acids. Germline loops: CDR1 SGHNT, CDR2 YYREEE (reference sequence). The CDR3 region is CASSLGGIHTGELFF. CDR3 nucleotide sequence: TGTGCCAGCAGCTTGGGTGGCATCCACACCGGGGAGCTGTTTTTT.

The gene calls are TRBV19 and TRBJ1-1, with 7 nucleotides matching TRBD1. Germline CDR1 is LNHDA and CDR2 is SQIVND (reference sequence). Germline trimming cut 0 bases from V and 4 bases from J; bases unmatched to any gene: 14. The CDR3 totals 18 residues. The CDR3 loop reads CASSIESLAWQGVTEAFF. In DNA, the CDR3 is TGTGCCAGTAGTATAGAGTCGTTAGCTTGGCAGGGGGTCACTGAAGCTTTCTTT.

This clone was seen only once. V gene TRBV5-8 combines with J gene TRBJ2-1, with D hard to call. The germline V and J ends were trimmed by 2 bases and 3 bases, with 9 bases remaining between them. CDR3 length equals 14 residues. Germline V gene data show CDR1 as SGHTS and CDR2 as YDEGEE. The CDR3 sequence: CASSFLALYNEQFF. The CDR3 coding sequence is TGTGCCAGCAGCTTTTTAGCTCTCTACAATGAGCAGTTCTTC.

The V and J genes are TRBV2 and TRBJ2-3; no clear D. V was cut by 7 bases and J by 3 bases, with 2 bases left in between. CDR1 is SNHLY, CDR2 FYNNEI, per germline. This CDR3 has 10 amino acids. Here the CDR3 DNA reads TGTGCCAGCATGACAGATACGCAGTATTTT. This encodes CASMTDTQYF.

The J gene is TRBJ2-2, the V gene TRBV6-5; a possible D gene is TRBD1 (5 bases). V lost 8 bases and J lost 1, with 14 bases in between. CDR1 is MNHEY and CDR2 is SVGAGI in the germline V gene. The CDR3 totals 15 residues. CDR3 DNA: TGTGCCAGCCGAGGATGGGGCCTGAACACCGGGGAGCTGTTTTTT. Translating it yields CASRGWGLNTGELFF.

The chain uses TRBV27 and TRBJ2-3, with TRBD2 matching over 8 bases. From germline, CDR1 is MNHEY and CDR2 SMNVEV (reference sequence). The CDR3 is made up of 16 amino acids. V shed 3 bases and J 1 base; nucleotides not matched to a gene: 6. CDR3 sequence (DNA): TGTGCCAGCAGTTTCGGGGGGGGGCCCGGCACAGATACGCAGTATTTT. It translates to CASSFGGGPGTDTQYF.

The chain links TRBV7-9 to TRBJ1-1; D is possibly TRBD1 (5 bases). V lost 11 bases and J 4 bases, leaving 26 bases between the germline ends. CDR1 is SEHNR, CDR2 FQNEAQ, per germline (reference sequence). This CDR3 has 16 amino acids. CDR3 protein: CALLGAGEVLPTEAFF. The CDR3 DNA reads as TGTGCCCTCCTAGGGGCGGGGGAAGTGTTGCCCACTGAAGCTTTCTTT.

The V gene is TRBV4-2, the J gene TRBJ1-2, with 11 bases identical to TRBD1. Germline CDR1 and CDR2: LGHNA and YNFKEQ. J gave up 1 base and V 2 bases, and 12 bases lay outside the gene matches. The CDR3 spans 19 residues. As DNA, the CDR3 is TGTGCCAGCAGCCAACCCTTCGGGACAGGGGGAACCCTTAACTATGGCTACACCTTC. Translated: CASSQPFGTGGTLNYGYTF.

The genes are TRBV6-5 and TRBJ1-1; 7 nucleotides agree with TRBD1. Germline V gene data show CDR1 as MNHEY and CDR2 as SVGAGI. V trimming: 7 bases; J trimming: 5 bases; junction bases outside the gene matches: 10. The CDR3 sequence is 14 residues long. The CDR3 is CASTLDRVTTEAFF. In DNA form, the CDR3 reads TGTGCCAGCACCCTCGACAGGGTTACTACTGAAGCTTTCTTT.

The rearrangement joins TRBV12-3 or TRBV12-4 to TRBJ2-1; TRBD1 aligns across 10 bases. J gave up 7 bases and V 6 bases, and 3 bases lay outside the gene matches. The CDR3 is 13 residues long. For the CDR3, the DNA is TGTGCCAGCAGCACGGGACAGGGGAATGAGCAGTTCTTC. This sequence encodes CASSTGQGNEQFF.

The CDR3 loop is CASSPSSGANVLTF. As DNA, the CDR3 is TGCGCCAGCAGCCCATCCTCTGGGGCCAACGTCCTGACTTTC. The chain uses TRBV5-1 and TRBJ2-6, with unresolved D. The germline CDR1 and CDR2 sequences are SGHRS and YFSETQ. V lost 4 bases and J lost 0, with 5 bases in between. The CDR3 extends over 14 amino acids. Looking up the rest from reference TRBV5-1 and TRBJ2-6 gives the full variable domain: KAGVTQTPRYLIKTRGQQVTLSCSPISGHRSVSWYQQTPGQGLQFLFEYFSETQRNKGNFPGRFSGRQFSNSRSEMNVSTLELGDSALYLCASSPSSGANVLTFGAGSRLTVL.